Sequencing of this T cell receptor beta chain was carried out in a study of OX40 agonist ivuxolimab in advanced cancers. Autoimmune disease history or systemic immunosuppression excluded patients. Sampling times: baseline, cycle 4 day 1, cycle 7 day 1. Germline CDR1 MNHEY, CDR2 SMNVEV (reference sequence). The CDR3 has 13 residues. V lost 5 bases and J 2 bases, leaving 7 bases between the germline ends. TCRdb's table, derived via immunoSEQ multiplex PCR, lists solely in-frame clones and lacks some. The table includes about 53,000 clones, 88% detected once. Points on this clone: As yet, its antigen is unknown.

Study results and limitations: CD8+ T cells (on average) carried more expanded clones than CD4+ T cells.

The clonotype comes from an adult with an advanced solid tumor such as melanoma, head and neck, liver or kidney cancer. Sequenced here: CD4+ or CD8+ T cells sorted from blood, sampled in a trial of the OX40 agonist ivuxolimab. This chain links TRBV27 with TRBJ1-3; D possibly corresponds to TRBD1 (5 bases). The CDR3 bases are TGTGCCAGCAGTACGGGGGCTGGAAACACCATATATTTT. Amino acid sequence: CASSTGAGNTIYF.